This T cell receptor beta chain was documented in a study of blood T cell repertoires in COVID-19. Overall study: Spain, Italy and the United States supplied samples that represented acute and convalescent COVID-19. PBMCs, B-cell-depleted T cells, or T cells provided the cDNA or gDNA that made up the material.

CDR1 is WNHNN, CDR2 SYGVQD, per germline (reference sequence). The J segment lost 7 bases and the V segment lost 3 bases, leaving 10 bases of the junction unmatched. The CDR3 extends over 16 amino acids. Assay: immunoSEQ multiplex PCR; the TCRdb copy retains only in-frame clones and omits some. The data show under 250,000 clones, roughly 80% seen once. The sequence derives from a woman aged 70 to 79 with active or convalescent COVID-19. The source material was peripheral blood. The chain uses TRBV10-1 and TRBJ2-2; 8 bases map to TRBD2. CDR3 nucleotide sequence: TGCGCCAGCAGTGAAAGTAGCGGGATGAGGGGCGGGGAGCTGTTTTTT. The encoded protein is CASSESSGMRGGELFF.